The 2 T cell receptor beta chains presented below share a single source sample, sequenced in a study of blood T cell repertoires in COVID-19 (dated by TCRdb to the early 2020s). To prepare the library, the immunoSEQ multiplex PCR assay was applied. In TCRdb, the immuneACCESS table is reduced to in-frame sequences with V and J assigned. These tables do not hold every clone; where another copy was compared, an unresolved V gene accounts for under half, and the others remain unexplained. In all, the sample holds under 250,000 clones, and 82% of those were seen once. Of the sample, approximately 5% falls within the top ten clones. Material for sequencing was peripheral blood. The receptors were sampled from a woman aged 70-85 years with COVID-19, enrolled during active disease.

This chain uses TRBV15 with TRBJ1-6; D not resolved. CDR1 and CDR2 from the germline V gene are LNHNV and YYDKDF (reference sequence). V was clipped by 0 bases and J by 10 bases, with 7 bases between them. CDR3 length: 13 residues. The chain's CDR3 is CATSRDPSSPLHF. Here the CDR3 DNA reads TGTGCCACCAGCAGAGATCCTTCCTCACCCCTCCACTTT. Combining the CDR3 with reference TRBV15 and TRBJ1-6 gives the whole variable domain DAMVIQNPRYQVTQFGKPVTLSCSQTLNHNVMYWYQQKSSQAPKLLFHYYDKDFNNEADTPDNFQSRRPNTSFCFLDIRSPGLGDTAMYLCATSRDPSSPLHFGNGTRLTVT.

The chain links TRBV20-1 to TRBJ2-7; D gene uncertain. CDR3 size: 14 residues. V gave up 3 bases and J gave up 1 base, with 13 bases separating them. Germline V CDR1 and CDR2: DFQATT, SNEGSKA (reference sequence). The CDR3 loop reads CSASSRKLSYEQYF. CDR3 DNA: TGCAGTGCTAGTAGCAGGAAACTTTCCTACGAGCAGTACTTC.